Listed below are T cell receptor beta chains from one sample, sequenced in a study of cytomegalovirus exposure and HLA in healthy donors. Clones were sequenced by immunoSEQ multiplex PCR, and TCRdb holds only the in-frame ones, with some missing. The data hold over 200,000 clones, with about 83% observed a single time. Sequenced input: PBMCs. The receptor source for this set is a human donor in good health. CDR3s include the opening cysteine and the closing phenylalanine or tryptophan. The order of the fields is D gene, clone size, CDR3 length, V gene, J gene, CDR3 protein, CDR3 DNA. The D gene is left open where the match is weak. Size tells how often a clone was seen (once, few, many) or the class of an expanded clone, and some rows leave it out.

D gene: NA; clone size: NA; CDR3 length: 12; V gene: TRBV7-3; J gene: TRBJ2-2; CDR3 protein: CASSSYTGELFF; CDR3 DNA: TGTGCCAGCAGCTCTTACACCGGGGAGCTGTTTTTT
D gene: TRBD2; clone size: NA; CDR3 length: 20; V gene: TRBV18; J gene: TRBJ2-6; CDR3 protein: CASSPLYFYGGRAGANVLTF; CDR3 DNA: TGTGCCAGCTCACCACTCTACTTCTATGGCGGGAGGGCTGGGGCCAACGTCCTGACTTTC
D gene: TRBD2; clone size: NA; CDR3 length: 13; V gene: TRBV7-8; J gene: TRBJ2-3; CDR3 protein: CAIGLEVTDTQYF; CDR3 DNA: TGTGCCATCGGACTAGAGGTCACAGATACGCAGTATTTT
D gene: NA; clone size: few; CDR3 length: 13; V gene: TRBV18; J gene: TRBJ2-7; CDR3 protein: CASSRDSNDEQYF; CDR3 DNA: TGTGCCAGCTCACGGGACTCGAACGACGAGCAGTACTTC
D gene: NA; clone size: NA; CDR3 length: 16; V gene: TRBV7-2; J gene: TRBJ1-3; CDR3 protein: CASSLKVSQAGNTIYF; CDR3 DNA: TGTGCCAGCAGCTTGAAAGTTTCGCAGGCTGGAAACACCATATATTTT
D gene: TRBD1; clone size: NA; CDR3 length: 15; V gene: TRBV28; J gene: TRBJ2-7; CDR3 protein: CASSGPAGGAYEQYF; CDR3 DNA: TGTGCCAGCAGTGGCCCCGCAGGGGGTGCCTACGAGCAGTACTTC
D gene: TRBD1; clone size: NA; CDR3 length: 15; V gene: TRBV18; J gene: TRBJ1-1; CDR3 protein: CASSPFETGDTEAFF; CDR3 DNA: TGTGCCAGCTCACCATTTGAGACAGGGGACACTGAAGCTTTCTTT
D gene: TRBD2; clone size: NA; CDR3 length: 15; V gene: TRBV19; J gene: TRBJ2-6; CDR3 protein: CASSPRDYRSNVLTF; CDR3 DNA: TGTGCCAGTAGTCCCCGGGACTATCGGTCCAACGTCCTGACTTTC
D gene: TRBD2; clone size: NA; CDR3 length: 15; V gene: TRBV4-1; J gene: TRBJ2-7; CDR3 protein: CASSQGTSDTYEQYF; CDR3 DNA: TGCGCCAGCAGCCAAGGGACTAGCGACACCTACGAGCAGTACTTC
D gene: TRBD1; clone size: NA; CDR3 length: 17; V gene: TRBV9; J gene: TRBJ1-3; CDR3 protein: CASSVAGGTEGGNTIYF; CDR3 DNA: TGTGCCAGCAGCGTAGCGGGAGGGACAGAAGGTGGAAACACCATATATTTT
D gene: NA; clone size: NA; CDR3 length: 11; V gene: TRBV28; J gene: TRBJ2-7; CDR3 protein: CASAKGYEQYF; CDR3 DNA: TGTGCCTCAGCGAAAGGCTACGAGCAGTACTTC
D gene: TRBD1; clone size: NA; CDR3 length: 13; V gene: TRBV2; J gene: TRBJ2-5; CDR3 protein: CASSRDRQETQYF; CDR3 DNA: TGTGCCAGCAGTCGGGACAGGCAAGAGACCCAGTACTTC
D gene: TRBD2; clone size: NA; CDR3 length: 15; V gene: TRBV27; J gene: TRBJ2-7; CDR3 protein: CASCPTSGSSYEQYF; CDR3 DNA: TGTGCGTCCTGCCCGACTAGCGGGAGCTCCTACGAGCAGTACTTC
D gene: NA; clone size: NA; CDR3 length: 15; V gene: TRBV11-3; J gene: TRBJ2-3; CDR3 protein: CASSLGGPGRNTQYF; CDR3 DNA: TGTGCCAGCAGCTTAGGGGGCCCGGGTCGAAATACGCAGTATTTT
D gene: TRBD1; clone size: NA; CDR3 length: 15; V gene: TRBV5-1; J gene: TRBJ1-2; CDR3 protein: CASSWGQKSPYGYTF; CDR3 DNA: TGCGCCAGCAGCTGGGGACAGAAGTCCCCCTATGGCTACACCTTC
D gene: TRBD1; clone size: NA; CDR3 length: 14; V gene: TRBV6-5; J gene: TRBJ1-5; CDR3 protein: CASSSTRGDQPQHF; CDR3 DNA: TGTGCCAGCAGTTCCACCAGGGGGGATCAGCCCCAGCATTTT
D gene: NA; clone size: NA; CDR3 length: 14; V gene: TRBV30; J gene: TRBJ1-5; CDR3 protein: CACDTQGPYQPQHF; CDR3 DNA: TGTGCCTGTGACACACAGGGCCCCTATCAGCCCCAGCATTTT
D gene: TRBD1; clone size: NA; CDR3 length: 16; V gene: TRBV5-6; J gene: TRBJ1-2; CDR3 protein: CASSRKGTGAIYGYTF; CDR3 DNA: TGTGCCAGCAGCCGAAAAGGGACAGGGGCCATCTATGGCTACACCTTC
D gene: NA; clone size: NA; CDR3 length: 14; V gene: TRBV6-5; J gene: TRBJ1-3; CDR3 protein: CASSSRGGGNTIYF; CDR3 DNA: TGTGCCAGCAGTTCCCGAGGAGGGGGAAACACCATATATTTT
D gene: NA; clone size: NA; CDR3 length: 13; V gene: TRBV6-1; J gene: TRBJ2-4; CDR3 protein: CASRELAKNIQYF; CDR3 DNA: TGTGCCAGCAGAGAGCTAGCCAAAAACATTCAGTACTTC
D gene: TRBD1; clone size: NA; CDR3 length: 15; V gene: TRBV19; J gene: TRBJ1-2; CDR3 protein: CASSIPGQGGYGYTF; CDR3 DNA: TGTGCCAGTAGTATACCGGGACAGGGGGGCTATGGCTACACCTTC
D gene: NA; clone size: NA; CDR3 length: 13; V gene: TRBV4-3; J gene: TRBJ2-1; CDR3 protein: CASSLWRADEQFF; CDR3 DNA: TGCGCCAGCAGCCTTTGGAGGGCGGATGAGCAGTTCTTC
D gene: TRBD2; clone size: once; CDR3 length: 16; V gene: TRBV5-1; J gene: TRBJ2-1; CDR3 protein: CASSLVAGEGYNEQFF; CDR3 DNA: TGCGCCAGCAGCTTGGTAGCGGGAGAGGGATACAATGAGCAGTTCTTC
D gene: TRBD1; clone size: NA; CDR3 length: 14; V gene: TRBV16; J gene: TRBJ1-2; CDR3 protein: CASSRRAGGYGYTF; CDR3 DNA: TGTGCCAGCAGCCGACGGGCAGGGGGCTATGGCTACACCTTC
D gene: NA; clone size: few; CDR3 length: 15; V gene: TRBV5-1; J gene: TRBJ2-7; CDR3 protein: CASRERDLTPREQYF; CDR3 DNA: TGCGCCAGCAGAGAAAGGGACTTGACGCCTCGAGAGCAGTACTTC
D gene: NA; clone size: NA; CDR3 length: 14; V gene: TRBV19; J gene: TRBJ1-5; CDR3 protein: CASTPAGVNQPQHF; CDR3 DNA: TGTGCCAGTACTCCGGCCGGGGTCAATCAGCCCCAGCATTTT
D gene: NA; clone size: NA; CDR3 length: 15; V gene: TRBV6-6; J gene: TRBJ2-1; CDR3 protein: CASSLKTGYYNEQFF; CDR3 DNA: TGTGCCAGCAGTTTAAAAACAGGGTACTACAATGAGCAGTTCTTC
D gene: TRBD2; clone size: NA; CDR3 length: 14; V gene: TRBV28; J gene: TRBJ2-1; CDR3 protein: CASSLGLAGSEQFF; CDR3 DNA: TGTGCCAGCAGTTTGGGACTAGCGGGTTCTGAGCAGTTCTTC
D gene: TRBD2; clone size: NA; CDR3 length: 15; V gene: TRBV7-3; J gene: TRBJ2-7; CDR3 protein: CASSLSSGDTYEQYF; CDR3 DNA: TGTGCCAGCAGCTTGTCTAGCGGGGATACCTACGAGCAGTACTTC
D gene: TRBD2; clone size: NA; CDR3 length: 17; V gene: TRBV7-3; J gene: TRBJ2-6; CDR3 protein: CASRRGLGSAGANVLTF; CDR3 DNA: TGTGCCAGCAGACGTGGACTAGGATCTGCTGGGGCCAACGTCCTGACTTTC
D gene: NA; clone size: NA; CDR3 length: 13; V gene: TRBV2; J gene: TRBJ1-2; CDR3 protein: CASSGQINYGYTF; CDR3 DNA: TGTGCCAGCAGTGGACAGATTAACTATGGCTACACCTTC
D gene: TRBD2; clone size: NA; CDR3 length: 17; V gene: TRBV4-1; J gene: TRBJ2-3; CDR3 protein: CASSHYTSGRSTDTQYF; CDR3 DNA: TGCGCCAGCAGCCATTATACTAGCGGCCGTAGCACAGATACGCAGTATTTT
D gene: NA; clone size: NA; CDR3 length: 11; V gene: TRBV10-2; J gene: TRBJ1-1; CDR3 protein: CASGQNTEAFF; CDR3 DNA: TGCGCCAGCGGACAGAACACTGAAGCTTTCTTT
D gene: TRBD1; clone size: NA; CDR3 length: 15; V gene: TRBV28; J gene: TRBJ1-4; CDR3 protein: CASSFRQGFNEKLFF; CDR3 DNA: TGTGCCAGCAGTTTCCGACAGGGATTTAATGAAAAACTGTTTTTT
D gene: NA; clone size: NA; CDR3 length: 12; V gene: TRBV2; J gene: TRBJ1-5; CDR3 protein: CASSEGPQPQHF; CDR3 DNA: TGTGCCAGCAGTGAAGGGCCTCAGCCCCAGCATTTT
D gene: TRBD2; clone size: NA; CDR3 length: 14; V gene: TRBV6-1; J gene: TRBJ2-7; CDR3 protein: CASSEALAAYEQYF; CDR3 DNA: TGTGCCAGCAGTGAAGCTCTAGCGGCATACGAGCAGTACTTC
D gene: NA; clone size: NA; CDR3 length: 12; V gene: TRBV6-1; J gene: TRBJ2-3; CDR3 protein: CARPGSTDTQYF; CDR3 DNA: TGTGCCCGTCCCGGGAGCACAGATACGCAGTATTTT
D gene: NA; clone size: few; CDR3 length: 15; V gene: TRBV4-1; J gene: TRBJ2-3; CDR3 protein: CASSQVGGLADTQYF; CDR3 DNA: TGCGCCAGCAGCCAAGTAGGAGGTTTGGCAGATACGCAGTATTTT
D gene: TRBD1; clone size: NA; CDR3 length: 15; V gene: TRBV6-6; J gene: TRBJ1-5; CDR3 protein: CASSGSGTVNQPQHF; CDR3 DNA: TGTGCCAGCAGTGGCTCCGGGACAGTCAATCAGCCCCAGCATTTT
D gene: TRBD1; clone size: once; CDR3 length: 15; V gene: TRBV4-2; J gene: TRBJ2-5; CDR3 protein: CASSQDGQGGETQYF; CDR3 DNA: TGTGCCAGCAGCCAAGATGGACAGGGCGGAGAGACCCAGTACTTC
D gene: NA; clone size: NA; CDR3 length: 15; V gene: TRBV1; J gene: TRBJ2-5; CDR3 protein: CTSSFSGGDDETQYF; CDR3 DNA: TGCACCAGCAGCTTCTCTGGAGGGGATGACGAGACCCAGTACTTC
D gene: NA; clone size: NA; CDR3 length: 12; V gene: TRBV2; J gene: TRBJ2-7; CDR3 protein: CASSRNPYEQYF; CDR3 DNA: TGTGCCAGCAGCAGGAACCCCTACGAGCAGTACTTC
D gene: TRBD1; clone size: NA; CDR3 length: 15; V gene: TRBV14; J gene: TRBJ1-2; CDR3 protein: CASSQASGGNYGYTF; CDR3 DNA: TGTGCCAGCAGCCAGGCGTCAGGGGGCAACTATGGCTACACCTTC
D gene: TRBD1; clone size: NA; CDR3 length: 13; V gene: TRBV14; J gene: TRBJ2-1; CDR3 protein: CASSQRGRGEQFF; CDR3 DNA: TGTGCCAGCAGCCAAAGGGGGCGCGGTGAGCAGTTCTTC
D gene: NA; clone size: NA; CDR3 length: 19; V gene: TRBV14; J gene: TRBJ2-1; CDR3 protein: CASSQGPGGTVRRYNEQFF; CDR3 DNA: TGTGCCAGCAGCCAAGGACCCGGAGGGACAGTACGGAGGTATAATGAGCAGTTCTTC
D gene: TRBD2; clone size: NA; CDR3 length: 16; V gene: TRBV30; J gene: TRBJ2-7; CDR3 protein: CAWSVPSGRASNEQYF; CDR3 DNA: TGTGCCTGGAGTGTCCCTAGCGGGAGGGCAAGTAACGAGCAGTACTTC
D gene: NA; clone size: few; CDR3 length: 13; V gene: TRBV4-2; J gene: TRBJ2-1; CDR3 protein: CASSQEEGRRQFF; CDR3 DNA: TGTGCCAGCAGCCAAGAAGAGGGGAGGAGGCAGTTCTTC